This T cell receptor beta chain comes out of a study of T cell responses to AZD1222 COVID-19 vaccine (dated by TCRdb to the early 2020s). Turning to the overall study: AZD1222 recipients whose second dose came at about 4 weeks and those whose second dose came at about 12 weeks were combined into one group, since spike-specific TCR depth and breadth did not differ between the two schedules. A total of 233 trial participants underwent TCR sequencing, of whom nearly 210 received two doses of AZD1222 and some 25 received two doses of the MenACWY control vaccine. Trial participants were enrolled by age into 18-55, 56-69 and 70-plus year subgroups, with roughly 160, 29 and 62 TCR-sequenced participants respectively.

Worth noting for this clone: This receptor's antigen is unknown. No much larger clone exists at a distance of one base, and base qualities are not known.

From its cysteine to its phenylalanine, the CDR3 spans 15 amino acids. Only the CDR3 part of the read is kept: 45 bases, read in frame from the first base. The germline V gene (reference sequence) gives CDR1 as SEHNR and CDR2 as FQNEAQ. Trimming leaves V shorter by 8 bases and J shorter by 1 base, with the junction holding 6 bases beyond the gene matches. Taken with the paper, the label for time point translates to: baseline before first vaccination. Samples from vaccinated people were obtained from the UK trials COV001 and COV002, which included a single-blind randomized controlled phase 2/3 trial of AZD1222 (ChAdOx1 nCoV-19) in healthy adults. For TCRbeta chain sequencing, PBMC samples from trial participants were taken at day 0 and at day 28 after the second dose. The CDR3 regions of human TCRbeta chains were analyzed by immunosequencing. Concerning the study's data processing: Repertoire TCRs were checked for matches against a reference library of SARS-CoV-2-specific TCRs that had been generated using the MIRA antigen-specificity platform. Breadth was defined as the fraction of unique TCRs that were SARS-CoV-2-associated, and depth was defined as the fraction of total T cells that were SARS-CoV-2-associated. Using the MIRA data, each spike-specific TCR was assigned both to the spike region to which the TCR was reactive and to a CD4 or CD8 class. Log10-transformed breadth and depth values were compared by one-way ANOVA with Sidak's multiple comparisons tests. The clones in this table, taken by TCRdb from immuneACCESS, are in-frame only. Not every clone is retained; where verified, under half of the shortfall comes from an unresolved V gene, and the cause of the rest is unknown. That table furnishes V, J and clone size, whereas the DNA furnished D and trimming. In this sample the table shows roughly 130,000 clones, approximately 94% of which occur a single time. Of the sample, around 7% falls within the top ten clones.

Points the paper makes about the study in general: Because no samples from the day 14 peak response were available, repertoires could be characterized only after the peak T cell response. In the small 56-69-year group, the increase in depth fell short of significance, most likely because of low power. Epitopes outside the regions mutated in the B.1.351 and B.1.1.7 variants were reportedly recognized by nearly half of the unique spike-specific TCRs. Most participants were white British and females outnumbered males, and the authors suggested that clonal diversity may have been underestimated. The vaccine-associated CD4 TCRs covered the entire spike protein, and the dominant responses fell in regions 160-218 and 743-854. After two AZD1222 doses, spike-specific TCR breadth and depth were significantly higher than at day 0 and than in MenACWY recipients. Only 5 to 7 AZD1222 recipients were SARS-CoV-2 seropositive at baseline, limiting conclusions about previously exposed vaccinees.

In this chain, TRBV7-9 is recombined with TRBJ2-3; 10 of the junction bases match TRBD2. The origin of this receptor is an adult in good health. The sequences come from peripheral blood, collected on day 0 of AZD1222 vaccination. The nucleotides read TGTGCCAGCGGCCTAGCGGGAGCGGGCACAGATACGCAGTATTTT. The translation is CASGLAGAGTDTQYF.